Here is one T cell receptor beta chain with its context. Sequenced by immunoSEQ multiplex PCR; TCRdb stores in-frame clones only, minus some. The sample has 230,000 or so clones, approximately 88% seen once. The study recruited people aged roughly 18 to 95 years across approximately 23 US areas. Cohort assignment relied on participant-reported clinical history. The germline V gene encodes CDR1 GTSNPN and CDR2 SVGIG (reference sequence). The V segment lost 7 bases and the J segment 5 bases; nucleotides outside the gene matches: 3. The CDR3 sequence is 13 residues long. This sample is part of a study of blood T cell repertoires in COVID-19.

What was sequenced was PBMCs or T cells enriched from blood (not recorded which). The TCR sequence derives from a woman in her thirties or forties with acute COVID-19. The rearrangement joins TRBV30 to TRBJ1-6; 9 bases agree with TRBD1. The CDR3 loop is CASGTGNNSPLHF. The CDR3 bases are TGTGCCTCCGGGACAGGGAATAATTCACCCCTCCACTTT.